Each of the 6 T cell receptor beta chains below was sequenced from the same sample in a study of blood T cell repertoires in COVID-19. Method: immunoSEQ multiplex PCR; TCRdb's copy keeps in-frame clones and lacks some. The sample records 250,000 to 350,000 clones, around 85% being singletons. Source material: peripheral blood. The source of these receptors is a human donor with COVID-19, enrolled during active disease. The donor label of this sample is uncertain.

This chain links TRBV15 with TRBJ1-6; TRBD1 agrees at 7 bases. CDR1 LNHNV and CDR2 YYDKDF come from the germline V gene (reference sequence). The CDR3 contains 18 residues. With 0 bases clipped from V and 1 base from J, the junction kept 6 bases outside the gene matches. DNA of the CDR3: TGTGCCACCAGCAGAGATCTTACAGGGGTATCCTATAATTCACCCCTCCACTTT. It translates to CATSRDLTGVSYNSPLHF.

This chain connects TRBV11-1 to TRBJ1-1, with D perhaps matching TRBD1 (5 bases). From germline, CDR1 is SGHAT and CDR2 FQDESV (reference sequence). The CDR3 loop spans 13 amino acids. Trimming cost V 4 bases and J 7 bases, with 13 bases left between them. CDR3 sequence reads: CASSYSQGNEAFF. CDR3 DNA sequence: TGTGCCAGCAGCTATTCCCAGGGAAATGAAGCTTTCTTT.

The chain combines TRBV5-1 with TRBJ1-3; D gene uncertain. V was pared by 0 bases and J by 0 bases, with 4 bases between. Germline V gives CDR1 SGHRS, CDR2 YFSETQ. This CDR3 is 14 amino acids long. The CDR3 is CASSLASSGNTIYF. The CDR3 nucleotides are TGCGCCAGCAGCTTGGCCTCCTCTGGAAACACCATATATTTT.

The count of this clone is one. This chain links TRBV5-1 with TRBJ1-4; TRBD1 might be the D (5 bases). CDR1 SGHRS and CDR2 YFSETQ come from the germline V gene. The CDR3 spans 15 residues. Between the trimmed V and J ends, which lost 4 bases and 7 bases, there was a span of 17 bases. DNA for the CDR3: TGCGCCAGCAGCCTCCGGACACCCGGGAGTGAAAAACTGTTTTTT. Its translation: CASSLRTPGSEKLFF.

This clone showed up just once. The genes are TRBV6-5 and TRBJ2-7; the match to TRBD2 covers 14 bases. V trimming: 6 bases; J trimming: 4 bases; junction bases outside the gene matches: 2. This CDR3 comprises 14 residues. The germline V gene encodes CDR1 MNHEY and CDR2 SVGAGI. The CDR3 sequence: CASRTSGRGYEQYF. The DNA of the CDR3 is TGTGCCAGCAGGACTAGCGGGAGGGGGTACGAGCAGTACTTC.

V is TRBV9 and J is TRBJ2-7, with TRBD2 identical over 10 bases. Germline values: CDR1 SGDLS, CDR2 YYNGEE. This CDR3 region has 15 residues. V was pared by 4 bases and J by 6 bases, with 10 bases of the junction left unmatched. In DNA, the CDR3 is TGTGCCAGCAGCTTCCGGGCCACTAGCGGGACCGAGCAGTACTTC. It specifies CASSFRATSGTEQYF.